This T cell receptor beta chain appears in the sequencing data of a study of control samples from healthy donors and cancer patients. CDR3 length: 15 residues. V shed 1 base, J shed 6 bases, and the junction held 6 bases outside the gene matches. The germline V gene encodes CDR1 MGHDK and CDR2 SYGVNS. Generated by immunoSEQ multiplex PCR, the TCRdb table keeps only in-frame clones and is missing some. The top ten clones hold 0.91% of a sample with approximately 53,000 clones, under 95% of them seen once. The source material was PBMCs. This receptor was taken from a man in his thirties or forties with colorectal cancer. The chain couples TRBV25-1 to TRBJ2-4, with TRBD1 identical over 7 bases. This CDR3 reads CASSEFRGRRNIQYF. The CDR3 nucleotides read TGTGCCAGCAGTGAATTTAGGGGGCGCAGAAACATTCAGTACTTC. The full variable domain, completed using reference TRBV25-1 and TRBJ2-4, is EADIYQTPRYLVIGTGKKITLECSQTMGHDKMYWYQQDPGMELHLIHYSYGVNSTEKGDLSSESTVSRIRTEHFPLTLESARPSHTSQYLCASSEFRGRRNIQYFGAGTRLSVL.